The clone carrying this T cell receptor (beta chain) was found a few times. The data derive from a study of T-cell reconstitution after alpha-beta-depleted transplantation in children. V shed 4 bases, J shed 0 bases, and the junction held 11 bases outside the gene matches. CDR1 is MGHRA, CDR2 YSYEKL, per germline. The CDR3 has 17 amino acids. Construction of the TCRbeta library involved unique molecular identifiers. TCRdb analysed the PCR reads with MiXCR anew, one entry per CDR3 protein. The profile shows 600,000 to 800,000 distinct CDR3 sequences, roughly 13% of them singletons. The chain is built from TRBV4-1 and TRBJ1-2, with 7 positions matching TRBD1. The origin of this receptor is a girl aged 2-10 years with congenital amegakaryocytic thrombocytopenia, due to receive a stem cell transplant. The sample here was PBMCs, taken before TCRalphabeta/CD19-depleted stem cell transplant. CDR3 bases: TGCGCCAGCAGCCCCAGGGGGGACGGGGTCGCTAACTATGGCTACACCTTC. This gives the protein CASSPRGDGVANYGYTF.